Detailed here is one T cell receptor (beta chain). Its target is unknown. The sample comes from a study of T cell repertoires in ileal Crohn's disease. Germline V lookup: CDR1 MNHEY, CDR2 SMNVEV (reference sequence). CDR3 length: 19 amino acids. V was trimmed by 6 bases and J by 4 bases, leaving 27 bases between them. Broader study findings: Mucosal expansions were suggested to be mainly CD8 T cells. Endoscopic recurrence occurred in every patient whose clonality exceeded 26.8%.

Per sample, approximately 540 nanograms of biopsy DNA were TCRB immunosequenced. The repertoire was sequenced with immunoSEQ multiplex PCR; TCRdb's copy has only in-frame clones and lacks some. The table records about 15,000 clones, approximately 80% of them present only once. The receptor was isolated from an adult with Crohn's disease. Sequenced input: ileal tissue. The V gene is TRBV27, the J gene TRBJ1-4; D call uncertain. In nucleotides, the CDR3 is TGTGCCAGCAGAGGAACACTTCTTCTCGGCGGGCGGCATAATGAAAAACTGTTTTTT. Residues: CASRGTLLLGGRHNEKLFF.